This T cell receptor (beta chain) was profiled in a study of CD8 T cells in Susac syndrome (dated by TCRdb to the late 2010s). Turning to the overall study: The study used repertoire sequencing to test whether antigen drove CD8+ T cell activation and differentiation in Susac syndrome. Overall study outcomes, separate from this receptor: The number of individuals in the TCR sequencing and HLA analysis was recognized as being relatively small.

Points on this clonotype: Its antigen is currently not known. There are no base qualities to consult, and no much larger clone falls within one base.

RNA was extracted using the RNeasy kit, and roughly 0.45 to 1 ug of the RNA was reverse transcribed with random hexamers. The immunoSEQ multiplex PCR assay, covering 54 Vbeta and 13 Jbeta segments, was used to amplify TCR beta CDR3 regions. To correct PCR amplification bias, a synthetic template baseline was used for both primer optimization and computational correction. The authors' analysis ran thus. Reads were assigned to V, D and J genes according to IMGT and analyzed in immunoSEQ Analyzer, with only productive sequences retained. Clonality was calculated as one minus the Shannon entropy normalized by log2 of the number of productive unique sequences. Public and private clones were assessed among the 100 most prevalent clones of each patient and control. Susac-specific clones were defined as absent from healthy and MS cohorts, 800 to 1,200 published viral clones and other ImmuneACCESS disease sequences. TCRdb reran the public reads through fastp at Q25 and MiXCR, keeping productive beta chains. Each record represents a unique CDR3 protein, reported with the most common genes and DNA among its rows. The V and J calls and clone size come from TCRdb's table, not from the authors' own analysis. For this sample the table gives approximately 180,000 distinct CDR3 sequences, of which approximately 96% were detected only once. Approximately 0.09% of the sample belongs to the ten largest clones.

The CDR3 numbers 13 residues from cysteine through phenylalanine. The only DNA kept is the CDR3, 39 bases in frame from the first base. The V and J ends are trimmed by 6 bases and 6 bases, leaving 18 bases between them. Per the germline V gene, SQVTM is the CDR1 and ANQGSEA is the CDR2. Peripheral blood CD8+ and CD4+ T cells from healthy donors, Susac syndrome patients and multiple sclerosis patients were profiled using high-throughput TCR beta sequencing. Treatment-naive patients with stable or active relapsing-remitting disease fulfilling revised McDonald criteria were used as multiple sclerosis controls. Bulk CD8+ and CD4+ T cells were purified magnetically by negative isolation, whereas CD8+ TEMRA cells were enriched by FACS. Blood was collected in EDTA tubes and processed within 24 hours, with PBMCs isolated through density gradient centrifugation. PBMCs intended for TCR sequencing were cryopreserved in liquid nitrogen and thawed later in a water bath at 37 degrees C. Purity of sorted or isolated CD4+, CD8+ and CD8+ TEMRA cells was at least 90%.

The material sequenced was CD4+ T cells from PBMCs. The clonotype comes from a human donor with multiple sclerosis. This chain joins TRBV29-1 to TRBJ2-7; TRBD1 could be the D gene, as 6 bases match. The CDR3 region has the sequence CSVRGRTESEQYF. The sequenced DNA: TGCAGCGTAAGAGGTAGGACAGAATCCGAGCAGTACTTC.